This record looks at one T cell receptor beta chain sequence and its context. Its target is unknown. The data were produced by immunoSEQ multiplex PCR, yet TCRdb's version contains in-frame clones alone and is incomplete. The sample shows 7,500 to 10,000 clones, approximately 75% of them seen only once. This record belongs to a study of immune evolution from preneoplasia to lung adenocarcinoma. The study, taken as a whole, reports: T cell clonality was higher in KRAS-mutant than EGFR-mutant or wild-type nodules. Normal lung had highest clonality; later lesions appeared denser, more diverse.

Germline V lookup: CDR1 SGHDT, CDR2 YYEEEE. With 4 bases removed from V and 3 bases from J, the gap between germline ends came to 11 bases. The CDR3 loop spans 14 amino acids. The origin of this receptor is a person aged 80 or over with lung adenocarcinoma. The chain links TRBV5-6 to TRBJ2-1, with TRBD2 as a possible D gene (6 bases). The sequencing input was FFPE lung adenocarcinoma in situ tissue. The CDR3 DNA follows: TGTGCCAGCAGCCGGCGGGGAGGCTACAATGAGCAGTTCTTC. Its protein is CASSRRGGYNEQFF.